The 22 T cell receptor beta chains reported below all come from one sample, sequenced in a study of metastatic and nonmetastatic thyroid tumors (dated by TCRdb to the early 2020s). Before undergoing thyroid surgery, none of the patients had been given any kind of treatment. The method was PCR. TCRdb shows the sequencer as Illumina HiSeq 4000. TCRdb trimmed the raw reads at Q25, called clones with MiXCR and kept productive beta chains. Within this sample are about 15,000 clones, with approximately 23% of them counted one time only. 7.5% to 9% of the sample is held by the ten biggest clonotypes. Sequencing was performed on tumor tissue. The receptors come from a female donor with papillary thyroid cancer or a benign thyroid nodule (not recorded which). Some clones in this sample may be carry-over from other donors' samples.

By sample share, this clone is medium-sized. This chain's CDR3 is CASSLGLSYEQYF. CDR3 sequence (DNA): TGTGCCAGCAGCCTGGGACTTAGCTACGAGCAGTACTTC. V gene TRBV7-8 combines with J gene TRBJ2-7; TRBD2 is a possible D gene (6 bases). The CDR3 has 13 amino acids. Germline loops: CDR1 SGHVS, CDR2 FQNEAQ. V lost 5 bases, J lost 3 bases, and 11 bases lay in between.

This clone was seen at least ten times. The sample has other DNA sequences that encode this CDR3 too. The chain employs TRBV15 and TRBJ2-2; D may be TRBD1 or TRBD2 (6 bases each). CDR1 LNHNV and CDR2 YYDKDF come from the germline V gene (reference sequence). This CDR3 comprises 17 residues. V lost 1 base to trimming and J lost 5 bases, with 17 bases between them. CDR3 protein: CATSRGLLTGRTGELFF. DNA of the CDR3: TGTGCCACCAGCAGAGGCCTACTAACAGGGAGGACCGGGGAGCTGTTTTTT.

Of note for this clone: Other DNA sequences from this sample encode an identical CDR3 as well. V and J are TRBV20-1 and TRBJ2-1; perhaps TRBD2 as D (6 bases). Per germline, CDR1 DFQATT and CDR2 SNEGSKA (reference sequence). This CDR3 is built from 19 residues. The V and J ends lost 4 bases and 0 bases respectively, with 25 bases between them. CDR3 sequence reads: CSATRRKGLAGRSYNEQFF. The CDR3 DNA is TGCAGTGCTACACGCAGAAAAGGACTGGCGGGACGCTCCTACAATGAGCAGTTCTTC.

The sample holds many counts of this clone. This same CDR3 is encoded by further DNA sequences in the sample. The CDR3 loop is CASSEWGQETQYF. The DNA of the CDR3 is TGTGCCAGCAGTGAATGGGGGCAAGAGACCCAGTACTTC. The chain carries TRBV25-1 and TRBJ2-5; D is tentatively TRBD1 or TRBD2 (5 bases each). The ends were cut back, 1 base at V and 2 bases at J, with 5 bases in the middle. The CDR3 covers 13 residues. Germline V gives CDR1 MGHDK, CDR2 SYGVNS.

At least ten counts were recorded for this clone. CDR3 amino acids: CASSPHRTTEAFF. The CDR3 region has the DNA TGTGCCAGCAGTCCGCACAGGACCACTGAAGCTTTCTTT. The chain is built from TRBV6-1 and TRBJ1-1; a weak D match, TRBD1 (5 bases). Between the trimmed V and J ends, which lost 5 bases and 4 bases, there was a span of 11 bases. The CDR3 runs to 13 residues. Germline V gives CDR1 MNHNS, CDR2 SASEGT.

The chain recombines TRBV5-1 with TRBJ1-2; tentatively, D is TRBD1 (5 bases). V lost 0 bases and J lost 5, with 14 bases in between. Per the germline V gene, CDR1 is SGHRS and CDR2 is YFSETQ. CDR3 length: 15 amino acids. The CDR3, as DNA: TGCGCCAGCAGCTTGGTACTTCAGGGTGGGTATGGCTACACCTTC. Translated: CASSLVLQGGYGYTF.

The V and J genes are TRBV2 and TRBJ2-5; D might be TRBD2 (5 bases). The V gene lost 9 bases and the J gene lost 5 bases, with 22 bases spanning the gap. This CDR3 contains 15 residues. Germline CDR1 is SNHLY and CDR2 is FYNNEI. Here the CDR3 DNA reads TGTGCCAGGAGGACTTTCGGCCGCCCTGATGAGACCCAGTACTTC. Its translation is CARRTFGRPDETQYF.

This clone occurred many times. V and J are TRBV7-9 and TRBJ2-3; 7 nucleotides match TRBD1. CDR3 size: 17 residues. V was clipped by 5 bases and J by 4 bases; unmatched bases: 15. Looked up from germline, CDR1 is SEHNR and CDR2 is FQNEAQ (reference sequence). Here the CDR3 DNA reads TGTGCCAGCAGCGCAGTTAAGGTACAGGGGTTCGCAGATACGCAGTATTTT. Amino acids: CASSAVKVQGFADTQYF.

The chain uses TRBV7-2 and TRBJ2-1, with TRBD2 matching 10 bases. The CDR3 covers 15 residues. Germline loops: CDR1 SGHTA, CDR2 FQGNSA. The J segment lost 4 bases and the V segment lost 0 bases, leaving 0 bases of the junction unmatched. CDR3 in DNA: TGTGCCAGCAGCTTAGCACTAGCGGGATACAATGAGCAGTTCTTC. This translates into CASSLALAGYNEQFF.

Worth noting for this clone: A much larger clone differs by one base, so this may be a read error. The chain employs TRBV9 and TRBJ2-1, with TRBD2 identical over 16 bases. CDR1 is SGDLS, CDR2 YYNGEE, per germline. The CDR3 extends over 15 amino acids. This chain's CDR3 is CASSTTGTSGRERFF. CDR3 DNA: TGTGCCAGCAGCACCACCGGGACTAGCGGGAGGGAGCGGTTCTTC.

At least ten counts were recorded for this clone. This chain uses TRBV4-2 with TRBJ2-1; 11 nucleotides align to TRBD2. Trimming cost V 4 bases and J 0 bases; bases outside gene matches: 11. The CDR3 is made up of 19 amino acids. Germline CDR1 is LGHNA and CDR2 is YNFKEQ. CDR3 protein: CASSRRLAGLRSSYNEQFF. The CDR3 DNA reads TGTGCCAGCAGCCGTCGACTAGCGGGGCTTCGTAGCTCCTACAATGAGCAGTTCTTC.

Concerning this clone: Because the CDR3 is missing its conserved closing phenylalanine or tryptophan, this is likely a read error. V usage is TRBV20-1 and J usage is TRBJ1-6; the D is unclear. This CDR3 is built from 13 residues. V lost 5 bases and J 5 bases, leaving 10 bases between the germline ends. Per the germline V gene, CDR1 is DFQATT and CDR2 is SNEGSKA (reference sequence). The CDR3 coding sequence is TGCAGTGCTGTGACGGTGAATAATTCACCCCTCCACTCT. Amino acid sequence: CSAVTVNNSPLHS.

Many counts were recorded for this clone. The J gene is TRBJ1-2, the V gene TRBV2; 8 bases align to TRBD1. The junction had 6 bases not matched to a gene; V was cut back by 0 bases and J by 6 bases. This CDR3 is built from 15 residues. The germline CDR1 and CDR2 sequences are SNHLY and FYNNEI. The CDR3 nucleotides read TGTGCCAGCAGTGAAGCCCGGACAGGGCGCGATGGCTACACCTTC. Translated: CASSEARTGRDGYTF.

V usage is TRBV9 and J usage is TRBJ2-1, with TRBD1 matching over 12 bases. This CDR3 comprises 15 residues. With 3 bases clipped from V and 7 bases from J, the junction kept 5 bases outside the gene matches. In germline, CDR1 is SGDLS, CDR2 YYNGEE. CDR3 nucleotides: TGTGCCAGCAGCGAAGGGGACAGGGGGCAGAATGAGCAGTTCTTC. It translates to CASSEGDRGQNEQFF.

The table lists this clone with many counts. This rearrangement joins TRBV20-1 to TRBJ2-1; D is possibly TRBD2 (6 bases). Germline CDR1 and CDR2: DFQATT and SNEGSKA (reference sequence). The CDR3 loop spans 15 amino acids. V was trimmed by 2 bases and J by 9 bases, leaving 20 bases between them. CDR3 DNA sequence: TGCAGTGCTAGAAAAGCCGTGGGGGGAAGGGGTGAGCAGTTCTTC. Translated: CSARKAVGGRGEQFF.

Note on this clone: This sequence may be a read error, since a much larger clone differs from it by one base. This sequence joins TRBV20-1 and TRBJ2-7, with TRBD2 as a possible D gene (5 bases). With 4 bases removed from V and 4 bases from J, the gap between germline ends came to 20 bases. Germline CDR1 is DFQATT and CDR2 is SNEGSKA (reference sequence). CDR3 size: 15 residues. Here the CDR3 reads CSAIEGKLARYEQYF. For the CDR3, the DNA is TGCAGTGCTATTGAAGGAAAGCTAGCCCGGTACGAGCAGTACTTC.

In this sample, this clone turned up many times. The gene calls are TRBV4-1 and TRBJ2-4; D is ambiguous. The CDR3 totals 15 residues. Germline CDR1 is MGHRA and CDR2 is YSYEKL. The V gene lost 1 base and the J gene lost 7 bases, with 14 bases spanning the gap. Written as DNA, the CDR3 is TGCGCCAGCAGCCAAGTATTCAGCACCGGGAACATTCAGTACTTC. It specifies CASSQVFSTGNIQYF.

This clone is labeled as medium-sized. The chain joins TRBV12-3 or TRBV12-4 to TRBJ1-5; no reliable D call. This CDR3 spans 12 amino acids. V dropped 8 bases and J dropped 1 base, with 6 bases sitting between them. The CDR3: CASGVSNQPQHF. CDR3 bases: TGTGCCAGCGGAGTGAGCAATCAGCCCCAGCATTTT.

By its share, this clone is medium-sized. The chain recombines TRBV19 with TRBJ1-2; perhaps TRBD1 as D (5 bases). Trimming pared 4 bases from V and 4 bases from J, leaving 22 bases between. This CDR3 has 17 amino acids. Germline CDR1 reads LNHDA; CDR2 reads SQIVND (reference sequence). CDR3 sequence (DNA): TGTGCCAGTAGTAATTCCGGGGCCTCCGCTTGGGGCTATGGCTACACCTTC. As protein: CASSNSGASAWGYGYTF. The full variable domain, its missing parts supplied by reference TRBV19 and TRBJ1-2, is DGGITQSPKYLFRKEGQNVTLSCEQNLNHDAMYWYRQDPGQGLRLIYYSQIVNDFQKGDIAEGYSVSREKKESFPLTVTSAQKNPTAFYLCASSNSGASAWGYGYTFGSGTRLTVV.

By share of the sample, this clone is medium-sized. This specimen includes other DNA sequences encoding the same CDR3. The V and J genes are TRBV10-3 and TRBJ1-2; TRBD1 aligns across 8 bases. The germline V gene has CDR1 ENHRY and CDR2 SYGVKD. CDR3 length: 15 amino acids. V dropped 11 bases and J dropped 6; count of bases not matched to a gene: 17. The DNA of the CDR3 is TGTGCCTCGCACGGCGTGCAGGGGGCGTCAGATGGCTACACCTTC. Amino acids: CASHGVQGASDGYTF.

This clone was counted a few times. The J gene is TRBJ2-3, the V gene TRBV6-2 or TRBV6-3; 8 nucleotides line up with TRBD1. CDR1 and CDR2 from the germline V gene are MNHEY and SVGEGT. Germline trimming cut 6 bases from V and 9 bases from J; bases unmatched to any gene: 17. The length of the CDR3 is 16 residues. For the CDR3, the DNA is TGTGCCAGCAGCGTCCCGGGACAGGCCACCGAAGGCACGCAGTATTTT. It codes for CASSVPGQATEGTQYF.

The table lists this clone with many counts. CDR3: CSAKPRVGVSLNEQYF. CDR3 DNA sequence: TGCAGTGCTAAGCCCCGAGTGGGAGTCAGCTTGAACGAGCAGTACTTC. The rearrangement links TRBV20-1 to TRBJ2-7; TRBD2 is a possible D gene (5 bases). Trimming removed 4 bases at V and 5 bases at J, with 24 bases between. Germline V gene lookup returns CDR1 DFQATT and CDR2 SNEGSKA (reference sequence). The CDR3 is 16 amino acids.